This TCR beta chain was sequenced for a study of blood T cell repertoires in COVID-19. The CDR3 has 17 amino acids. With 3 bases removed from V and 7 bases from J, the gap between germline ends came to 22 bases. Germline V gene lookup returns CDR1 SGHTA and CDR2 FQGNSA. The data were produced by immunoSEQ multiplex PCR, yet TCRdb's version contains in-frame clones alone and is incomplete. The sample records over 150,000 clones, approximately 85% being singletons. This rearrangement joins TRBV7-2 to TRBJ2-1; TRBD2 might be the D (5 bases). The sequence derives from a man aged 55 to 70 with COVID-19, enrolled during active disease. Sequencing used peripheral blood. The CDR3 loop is CASSLSAWSGARNEQFF. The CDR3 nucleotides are TGTGCCAGCAGCTTGTCCGCGTGGAGCGGAGCTAGGAATGAGCAGTTCTTC. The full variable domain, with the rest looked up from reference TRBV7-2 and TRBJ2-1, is GAGVSQSPSNKVTEKGKDVELRCDPISGHTALYWYRQSLGQGLEFLIYFQGNSAPDKSGLPSDRFSAERTGGSVSTLTIQRTQQEDSAVYLCASSLSAWSGARNEQFFGPGTRLTVL.